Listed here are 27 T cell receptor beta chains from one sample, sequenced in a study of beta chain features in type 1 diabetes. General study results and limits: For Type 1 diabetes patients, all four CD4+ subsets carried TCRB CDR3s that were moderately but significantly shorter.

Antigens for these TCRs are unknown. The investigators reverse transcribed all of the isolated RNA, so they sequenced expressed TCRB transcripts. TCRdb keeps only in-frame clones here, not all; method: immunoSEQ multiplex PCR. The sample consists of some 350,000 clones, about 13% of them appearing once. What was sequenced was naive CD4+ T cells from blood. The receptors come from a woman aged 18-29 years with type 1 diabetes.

CDR3 residues: CASSRSEKNIQYF. For the CDR3, the DNA is TGCGCCAGCAGTCGTAGCGAAAAAAACATTCAGTACTTC. The chain couples TRBV5-1 to TRBJ2-4; D perhaps matches TRBD2 (5 bases). This CDR3 spans 13 amino acids. The V gene lost 5 bases and the J gene lost 4 bases, with 10 bases spanning the gap. Germline V gene sequence: CDR1 SGHRS, CDR2 YFSETQ. Filled out from reference TRBV5-1 and TRBJ2-4, the complete variable domain reads KAGVTQTPRYLIKTRGQQVTLSCSPISGHRSVSWYQQTPGQGLQFLFEYFSETQRNKGNFPGRFSGRQFSNSRSEMNVSTLELGDSALYLCASSRSEKNIQYFGAGTRLSVL.

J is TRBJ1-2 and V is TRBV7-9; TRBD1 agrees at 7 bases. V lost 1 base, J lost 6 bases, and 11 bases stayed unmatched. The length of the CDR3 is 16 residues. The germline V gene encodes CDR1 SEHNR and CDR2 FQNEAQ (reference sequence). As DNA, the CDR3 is TGTGCCAGCAGCTTAGGTCTCGGCAGGGGGGTTGATGGCTACACCTTC. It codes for CASSLGLGRGVDGYTF.

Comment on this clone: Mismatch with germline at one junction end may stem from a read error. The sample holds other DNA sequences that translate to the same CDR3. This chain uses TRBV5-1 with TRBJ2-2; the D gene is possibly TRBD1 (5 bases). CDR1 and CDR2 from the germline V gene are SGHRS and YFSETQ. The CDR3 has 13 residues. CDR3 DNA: TGCGCCAGCAGCTTGGAAGGGGCCGGAGAGCTGTTTTTT. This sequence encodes CASSLEGAGELFF.

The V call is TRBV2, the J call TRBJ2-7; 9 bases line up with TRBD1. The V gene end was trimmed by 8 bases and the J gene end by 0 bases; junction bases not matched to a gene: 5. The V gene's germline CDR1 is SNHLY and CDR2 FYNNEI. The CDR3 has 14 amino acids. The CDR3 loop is CASGDRASSYEQYF. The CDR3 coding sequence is TGTGCCAGCGGGGACAGGGCAAGCTCCTACGAGCAGTACTTC.

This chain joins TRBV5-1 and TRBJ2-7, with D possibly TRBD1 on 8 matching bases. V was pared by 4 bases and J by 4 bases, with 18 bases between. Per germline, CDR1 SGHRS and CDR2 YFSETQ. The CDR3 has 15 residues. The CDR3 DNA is TGCGCCAGCAGCCCCCAAACAGGGGGGGCTTACGAGCAGTACTTC. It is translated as CASSPQTGGAYEQYF.

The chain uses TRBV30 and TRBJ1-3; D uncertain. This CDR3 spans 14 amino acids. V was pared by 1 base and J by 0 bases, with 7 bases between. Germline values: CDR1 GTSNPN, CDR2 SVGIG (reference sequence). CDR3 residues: CAWSGRGSGNTIYF. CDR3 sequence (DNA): TGTGCCTGGAGTGGACGGGGCTCTGGAAACACCATATATTTT.

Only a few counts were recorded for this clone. DNA for the CDR3: TGTGCCAGCTCACCGAACGGCGGCCTACAAGAGACCCAGTACTTC. Translated, it gives CASSPNGGLQETQYF. The genes are TRBV18 and TRBJ2-5; D unclear. This CDR3 spans 15 amino acids. Germline V lookup: CDR1 KGHSH, CDR2 LQKENI. V lost 3 bases and J lost 2, with 13 bases in between.

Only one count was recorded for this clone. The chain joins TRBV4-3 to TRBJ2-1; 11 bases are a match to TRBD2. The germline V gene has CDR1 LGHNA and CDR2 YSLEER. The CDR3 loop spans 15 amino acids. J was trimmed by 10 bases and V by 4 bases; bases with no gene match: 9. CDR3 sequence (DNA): TGCGCCAGCAGCCGACTAGCGGGGAGTACAATGGAGCAGTTCTTC. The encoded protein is CASSRLAGSTMEQFF.

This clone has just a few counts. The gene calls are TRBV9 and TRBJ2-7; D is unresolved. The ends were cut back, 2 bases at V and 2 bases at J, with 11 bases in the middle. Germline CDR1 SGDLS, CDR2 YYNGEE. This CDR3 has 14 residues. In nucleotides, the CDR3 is TGTGCCAGCAGCGTGGCGCAAGAGGCCTACGAGCAGTACTTC. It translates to CASSVAQEAYEQYF.

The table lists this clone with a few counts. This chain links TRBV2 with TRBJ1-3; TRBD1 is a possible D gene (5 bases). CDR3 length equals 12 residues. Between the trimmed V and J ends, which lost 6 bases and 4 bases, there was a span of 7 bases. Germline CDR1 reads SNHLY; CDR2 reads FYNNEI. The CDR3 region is CASSYRGNTIYF. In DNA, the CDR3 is TGTGCCAGCAGCTACAGGGGAAACACCATATATTTT. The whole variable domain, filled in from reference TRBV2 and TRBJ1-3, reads EPEVTQTPSHQVTQMGQEVILRCVPISNHLYFYWYRQILGQKVEFLVSFYNNEISEKSEIFDDQFSVERPDGSNFTLKIRSTKLEDSAMYFCASSYRGNTIYFGEGSWLTVV.

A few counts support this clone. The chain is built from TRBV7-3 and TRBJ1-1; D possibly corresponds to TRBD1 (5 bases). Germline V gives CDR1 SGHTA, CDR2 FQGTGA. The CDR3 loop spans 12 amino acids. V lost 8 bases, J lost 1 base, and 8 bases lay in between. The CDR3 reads CASGHPNTEAFF. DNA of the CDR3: TGTGCCAGCGGACACCCGAACACTGAAGCTTTCTTT. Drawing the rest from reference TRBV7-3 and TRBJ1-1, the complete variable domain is GAGVSQTPSNKVTEKGKYVELRCDPISGHTALYWYRQSLGQGPEFLIYFQGTGAADDSGLPNDRFFAVRPEGSVSTLKIQRTERGDSAVYLCASGHPNTEAFFGQGTRLTVV.

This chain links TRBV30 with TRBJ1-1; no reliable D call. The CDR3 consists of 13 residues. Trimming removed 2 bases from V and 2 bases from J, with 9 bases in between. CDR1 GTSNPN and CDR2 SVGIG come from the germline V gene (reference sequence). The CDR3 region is CAWSPQANTEAFF. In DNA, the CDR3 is TGTGCCTGGAGTCCCCAGGCCAACACTGAAGCTTTCTTT.

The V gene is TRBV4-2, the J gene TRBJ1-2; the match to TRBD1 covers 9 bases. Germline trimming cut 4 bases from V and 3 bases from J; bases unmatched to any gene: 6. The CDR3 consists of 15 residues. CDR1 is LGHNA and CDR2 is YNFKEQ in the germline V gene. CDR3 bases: TGTGCCAGCAGCCCCGGACAGGGGAATTACTATGGCTACACCTTC. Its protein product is CASSPGQGNYYGYTF.

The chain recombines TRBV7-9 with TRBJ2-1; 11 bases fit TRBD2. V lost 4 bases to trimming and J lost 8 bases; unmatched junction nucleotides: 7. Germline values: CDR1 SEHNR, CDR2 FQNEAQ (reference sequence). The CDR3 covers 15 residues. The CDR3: CASSSTSGSFYEQFF. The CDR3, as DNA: TGTGCCAGCAGCTCAACTAGCGGGAGTTTCTATGAGCAGTTCTTC.

The CDR3 reads CSVKGLGQETQYF. The CDR3 DNA follows: TGCAGCGTTAAGGGGTTGGGTCAAGAGACCCAGTACTTC. V is TRBV29-1 and J is TRBJ2-5; tentative D call: TRBD1 (5 bases). V dropped 5 bases and J dropped 2 bases, with 12 bases sitting between them. The CDR3 contains 13 residues. Germline CDR1 is SQVTM and CDR2 is ANQGSEA. Together with reference TRBV29-1 and TRBJ2-5, the CDR3 gives the full variable domain: SAVISQKPSRDICQRGTSLTIQCQVDSQVTMMFWYRQQPGQSLTLIATANQGSEATYESGFVIDKFPISRPNLTFSTLTVSNMSPEDSSIYLCSVKGLGQETQYFGPGTRLLVL.

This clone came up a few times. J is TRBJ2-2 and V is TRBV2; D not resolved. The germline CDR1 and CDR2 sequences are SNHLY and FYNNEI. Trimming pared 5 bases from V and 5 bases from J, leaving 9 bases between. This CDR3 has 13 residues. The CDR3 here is CASSSARTGELFF. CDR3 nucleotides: TGTGCCAGCAGTTCTGCGAGAACCGGGGAGCTGTTTTTT.

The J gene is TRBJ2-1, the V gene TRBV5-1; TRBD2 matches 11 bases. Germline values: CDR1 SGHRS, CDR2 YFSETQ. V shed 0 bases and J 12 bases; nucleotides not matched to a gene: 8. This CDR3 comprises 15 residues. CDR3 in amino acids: CASSLETSGNRWQFF. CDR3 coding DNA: TGCGCCAGCAGCTTGGAGACTAGCGGGAATCGATGGCAGTTCTTC.

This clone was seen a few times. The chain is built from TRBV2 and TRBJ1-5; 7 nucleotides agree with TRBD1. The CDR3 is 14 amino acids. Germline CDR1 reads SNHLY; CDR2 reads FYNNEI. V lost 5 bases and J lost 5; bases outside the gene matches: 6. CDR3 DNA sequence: TGTGCCAGCAGTCCGACAGGGACCTATCAGCCCCAGCATTTT. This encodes CASSPTGTYQPQHF.

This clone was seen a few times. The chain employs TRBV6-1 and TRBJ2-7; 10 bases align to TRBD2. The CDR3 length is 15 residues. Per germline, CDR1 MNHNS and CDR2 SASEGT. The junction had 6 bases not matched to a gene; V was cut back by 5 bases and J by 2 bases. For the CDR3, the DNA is TGTGCCAGCAGTACACCGGGACTAGCGACCTACGAGCAGTACGTC. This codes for CASSTPGLATYEQYV.

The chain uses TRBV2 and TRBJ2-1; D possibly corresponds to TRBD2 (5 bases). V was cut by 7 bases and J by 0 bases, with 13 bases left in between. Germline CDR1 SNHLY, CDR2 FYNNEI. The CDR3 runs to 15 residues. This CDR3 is CASMGSPSSYNEQFF. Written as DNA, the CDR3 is TGTGCCAGCATGGGGAGTCCGAGCTCCTACAATGAGCAGTTCTTC.

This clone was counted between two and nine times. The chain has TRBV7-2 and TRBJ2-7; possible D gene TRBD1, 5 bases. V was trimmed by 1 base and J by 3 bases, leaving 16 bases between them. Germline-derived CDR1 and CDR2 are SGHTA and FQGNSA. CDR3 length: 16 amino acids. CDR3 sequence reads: CASSLVGAGSIYEQYV. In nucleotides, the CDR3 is TGTGCCAGCAGCTTAGTAGGGGCAGGGTCAATCTACGAGCAGTACGTC.

The CDR3 reads CASSYLGGGGTIYF. CDR3 sequence (DNA): TGTGCCAGCAGTTACCTGGGTGGCGGGGGCACCATATATTTT. This sequence joins TRBV6-5 and TRBJ1-3; D is perhaps TRBD1 (5 bases). The germline V and J ends were trimmed by 2 bases and 9 bases, with 14 bases remaining between them. The length of the CDR3 is 14 residues. CDR1 is MNHEY, CDR2 SVGAGI, per germline.

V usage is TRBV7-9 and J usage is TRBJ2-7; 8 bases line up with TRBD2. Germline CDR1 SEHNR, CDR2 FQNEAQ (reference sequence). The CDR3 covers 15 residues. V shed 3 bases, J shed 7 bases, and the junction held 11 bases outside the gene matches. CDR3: CASSFGPGLVSEQYV. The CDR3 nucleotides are TGTGCCAGCAGCTTCGGCCCGGGACTAGTCAGTGAGCAGTACGTC.

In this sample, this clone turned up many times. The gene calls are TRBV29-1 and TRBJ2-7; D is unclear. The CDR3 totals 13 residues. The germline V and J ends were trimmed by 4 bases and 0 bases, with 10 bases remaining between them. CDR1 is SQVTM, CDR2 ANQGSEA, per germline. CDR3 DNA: TGCAGCGTTGCAATGAGACTCTCCTACGAGCAGTACTTC. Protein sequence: CSVAMRLSYEQYF.

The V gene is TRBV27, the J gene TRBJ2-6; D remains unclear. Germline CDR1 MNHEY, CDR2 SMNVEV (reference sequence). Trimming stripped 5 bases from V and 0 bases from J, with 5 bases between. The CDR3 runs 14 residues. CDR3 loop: CASSPYSGANVLTF. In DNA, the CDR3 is TGTGCCAGCAGTCCCTACTCTGGGGCCAACGTCCTGACTTTC.

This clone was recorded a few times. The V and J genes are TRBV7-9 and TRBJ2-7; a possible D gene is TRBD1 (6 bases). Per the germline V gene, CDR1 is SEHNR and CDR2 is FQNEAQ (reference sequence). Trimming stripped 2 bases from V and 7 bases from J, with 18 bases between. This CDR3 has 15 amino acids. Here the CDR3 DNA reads TGTGCCAGCAGCTTACTAGTTTCAGGGGTAGTGGAGCAGTACTTC. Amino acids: CASSLLVSGVVEQYF.

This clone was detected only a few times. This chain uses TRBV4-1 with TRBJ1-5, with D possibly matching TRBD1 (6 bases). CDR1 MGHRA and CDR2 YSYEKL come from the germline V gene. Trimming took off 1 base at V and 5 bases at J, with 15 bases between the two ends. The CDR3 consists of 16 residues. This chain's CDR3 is CASSQAHRVGDQPQHF. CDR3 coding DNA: TGCGCCAGCAGCCAAGCCCACAGGGTAGGCGATCAGCCCCAGCATTTT.